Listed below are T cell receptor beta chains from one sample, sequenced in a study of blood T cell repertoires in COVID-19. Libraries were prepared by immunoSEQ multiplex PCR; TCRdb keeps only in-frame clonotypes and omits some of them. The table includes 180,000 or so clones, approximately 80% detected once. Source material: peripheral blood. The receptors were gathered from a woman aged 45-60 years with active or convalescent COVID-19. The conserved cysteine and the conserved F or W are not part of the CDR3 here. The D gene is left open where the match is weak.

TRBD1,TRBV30,AWRRDRGGGNTIY
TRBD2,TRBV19,ASRTSGSVNEQF
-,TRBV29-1,SVEGGDVGEKLF
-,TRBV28,ASSPRGSEPNTEAF
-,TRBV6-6,ASSKQGDNSPLH
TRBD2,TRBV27,ASSLDVWTSGRSGELF
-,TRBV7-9,ASSDSVTREQY
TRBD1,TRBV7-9,AAGTGGAYEQY
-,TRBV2,ASMSSSYEQY
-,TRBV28,ASKVTVSTDTQY
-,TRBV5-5,ASSVSQGTEAF
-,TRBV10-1,ASSEFGSQTLETRRRTNEKLF
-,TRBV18,ASSQRGDTEAF
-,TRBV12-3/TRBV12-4,ASTLANEQF
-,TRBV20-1,SARDRDTQY
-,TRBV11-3,ASSLGQGGADTQY
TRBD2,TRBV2,ASSELAGGPNEQF
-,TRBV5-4,ASSPRGGRESFYEQY
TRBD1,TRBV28,ASSLADRGRAF
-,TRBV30,AWRAGGVGEKLF
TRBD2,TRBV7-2,ASSPQLAGAEQY
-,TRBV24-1,ATSVTGSGGELF
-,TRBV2,ASRADRMNTEAF
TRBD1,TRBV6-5,ASRTSGTGGDEQF
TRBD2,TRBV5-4,ASSPGGEGGLQETQY
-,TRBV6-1,ASSEGELAFWTEAF
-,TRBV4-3,ASSQSGGETQY
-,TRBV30,AWSVETVSGNTIY
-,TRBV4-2,ASSQGGQNNQPQH
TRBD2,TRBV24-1,ATSDLDRTGLANEQF
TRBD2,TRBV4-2,ASSQLRGGMAESTDTQY
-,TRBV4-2,ASSQGVRNYGYT
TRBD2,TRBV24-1,ATSVSGNRDEQY
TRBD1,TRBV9,ASSVGTGWGDEQF
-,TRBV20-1,SATRDGYT
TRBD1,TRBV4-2,ASSPRTGADEKLF
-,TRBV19,ASGRGNTEAF
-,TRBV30,AWSVREPLYGYT
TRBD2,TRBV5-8,ASSLALLAGGTDTQY
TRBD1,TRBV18,ASSARQGARETQY
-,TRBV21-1,ASSKVRTGRSDTQY
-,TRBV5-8,ASSAGRGNYGYT
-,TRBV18,ASSPINSYEQY
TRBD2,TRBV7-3,ASSPRTSGRAAVNEQF
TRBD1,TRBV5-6,ASSLVWTGVGEQY
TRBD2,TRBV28,ASSSRDYPYEQY
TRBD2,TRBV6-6,ASSQGLAGGSEQF
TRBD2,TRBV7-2,ASSLSASGERTDTQY
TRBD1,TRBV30,AWSRGDRGQGNSPLH
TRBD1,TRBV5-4,ASSTGTGQETQY
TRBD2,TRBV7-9,ASSPGLAPEETQY
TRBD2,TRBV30,AYSGTSLNEQF
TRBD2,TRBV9,ASSAPTSGIRWETQY
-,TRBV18,ASSPSGSSGNTIY